Sequencing of this T cell receptor beta chain was carried out in a study of T-cell memory formation after mild COVID-19. Overall study results and limits: CD4+ contracting clones were mainly CM and EM; CD8+ ones, EMRA.

CDR3 length equals 16 residues. The junction had 10 bases not matched to a gene; V was cut back by 4 bases and J by 1 base. Germline-derived CDR1 and CDR2 are SGHRS and YFSETQ. 5'RACE with constant-segment primers yielded barcoded, UMI-tagged TCR alpha and TCR beta cDNA libraries. TCRdb called the 5' RACE reads again in MiXCR, with one record for every CDR3 protein. The sample holds around 50,000 distinct CDR3 sequences, about 28% seen once. Only a few counts were recorded for this clonotype. The antigen is not known. The V gene is TRBV5-1, the J gene TRBJ1-1, with 7 nucleotides matching TRBD1. The clonotype was recovered from a man younger than 35 who had mild COVID-19 (a few samples of this study predate the infection). Cell type and time point are not known. Sample: PBMCs or a T cell subset sorted from them (not recorded which). The CDR3 region has the DNA TGCGCCAGCAGCCCAGGCAGGGGGGCTAAGAACACTGAAGCTTTCTTT. As protein: CASSPGRGAKNTEAFF.